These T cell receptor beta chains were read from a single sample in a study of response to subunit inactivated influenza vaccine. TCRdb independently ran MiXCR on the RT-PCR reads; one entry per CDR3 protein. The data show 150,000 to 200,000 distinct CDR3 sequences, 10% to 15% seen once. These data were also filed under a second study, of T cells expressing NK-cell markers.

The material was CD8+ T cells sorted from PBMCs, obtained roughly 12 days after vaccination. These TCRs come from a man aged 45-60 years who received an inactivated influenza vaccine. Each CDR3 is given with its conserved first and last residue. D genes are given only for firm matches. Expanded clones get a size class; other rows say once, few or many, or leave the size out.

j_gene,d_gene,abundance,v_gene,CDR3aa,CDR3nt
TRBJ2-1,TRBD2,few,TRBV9,CASSVDGLAGVGDEQFF,TGTGCCAGCAGCGTAGATGGCCTAGCGGGAGTAGGGGATGAGCAGTTCTTC
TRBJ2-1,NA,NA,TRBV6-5,CASSYSPGFGNEQFF,TGTGCCAGCAGTTACTCGCCTGGATTTGGCAATGAGCAGTTCTTC
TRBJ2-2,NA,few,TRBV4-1,CASSHRGGGTGELFF,TGCGCCAGCAGCCACAGGGGCGGGGGCACCGGGGAGCTGTTTTTT
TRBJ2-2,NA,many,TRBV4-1,CASSQVHGELFF,TGCGCCAGCAGCCAAGTTCACGGGGAGCTGTTTTTT
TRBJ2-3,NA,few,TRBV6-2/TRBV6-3,CASSYSTIADTQYF,TGTGCCAGCAGTTACTCGACCATCGCAGATACGCAGTATTTT
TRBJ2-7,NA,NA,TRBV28,CASSLPSSGSEQYF,TGTGCCAGCAGTTTACCCTCCTCCGGGTCCGAGCAGTACTTC
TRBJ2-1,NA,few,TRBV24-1,CATSDLEQGLTSYNEQFF,TGTGCCACCAGTGATTTGGAACAGGGTCTTACTTCCTACAATGAGCAGTTCTTC
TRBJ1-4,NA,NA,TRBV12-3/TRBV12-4,CASSLSIGEKLFF,TGTGCCAGCAGTTTATCGATCGGCGAAAAACTGTTTTTT
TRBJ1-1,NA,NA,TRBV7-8,CASSLVNRAIEAFF,TGTGCCAGCAGCTTAGTAAACAGGGCGATCGAAGCTTTCTTT
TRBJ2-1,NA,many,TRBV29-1,CSVRANNEQFF,TGCAGCGTTCGTGCGAACAATGAGCAGTTCTTC
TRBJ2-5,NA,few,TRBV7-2,CASSPGKSGQETQYF,TGTGCCAGCAGCCCCGGCAAAAGTGGCCAAGAGACCCAGTACTTC
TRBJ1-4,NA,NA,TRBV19,CASTTSGLSEKLFF,TGTGCCAGTACCACTTCGGGACTCAGCGAAAAACTGTTTTTT
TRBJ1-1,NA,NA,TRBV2,CASSSPSGVNTEAFF,TGTGCCAGCAGTTCCCCGTCGGGGGTGAACACTGAAGCTTTCTTT
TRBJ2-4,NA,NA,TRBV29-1,CSVVGDLTDIQYF,TGCAGCGTTGTTGGGGACCTAACTGACATTCAGTACTTC
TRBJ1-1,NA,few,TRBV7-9,CASSFEPYRQNTEAFF,TGTGCCAGCAGCTTCGAACCCTATCGACAGAACACTGAAGCTTTCTTT
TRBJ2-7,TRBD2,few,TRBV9,CASSGRLAGGNWNEQYF,TGTGCCAGCAGCGGGCGTCTAGCGGGGGGAAATTGGAACGAGCAGTACTTC
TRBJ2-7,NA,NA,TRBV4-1,CASSQEGQGRGDEQYF,TGCGCCAGCAGCCAAGAAGGGCAGGGCCGTGGGGACGAGCAGTACTTC
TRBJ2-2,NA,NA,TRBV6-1,CASSIYLGGDTGELFF,TGTGCCAGCAGCATCTACCTGGGAGGCGACACCGGGGAGCTGTTTTTT
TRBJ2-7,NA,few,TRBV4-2,CASSHLGTDSYEQYF,TGTGCCAGCAGCCACCTCGGGACTGACTCCTACGAGCAGTACTTC
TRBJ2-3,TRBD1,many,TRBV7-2,CASSPRQGAQFDTQYF,TGTGCCAGCAGCCCGAGACAGGGGGCACAATTTGATACGCAGTATTTT
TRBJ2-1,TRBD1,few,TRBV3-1,CASSQKDRGLDEQFF,TGTGCCAGCAGCCAAAAAGACAGGGGGCTGGATGAGCAGTTCTTC
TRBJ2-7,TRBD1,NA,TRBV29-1,CSVEGDRLEQYF,TGCAGCGTTGAAGGGGACAGGTTGGAGCAGTACTTC
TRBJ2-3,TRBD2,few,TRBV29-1,CSYVSGMALDTQYF,TGCAGCTACGTCAGCGGGATGGCCCTAGATACGCAGTATTTT
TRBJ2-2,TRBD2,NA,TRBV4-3,CASSQDGGGYTGELFF,TGCGCCAGCAGCCAAGACGGGGGGGGATACACCGGGGAGCTGTTTTTT
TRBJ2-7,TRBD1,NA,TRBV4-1,CASSLQQQGAYEQYF,TGCGCCAGCAGCCTCCAGCAACAGGGGGCATACGAGCAGTACTTC
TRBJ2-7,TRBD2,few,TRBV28,CASSLSLAGLSSYEQYF,TGTGCCAGCAGTTTATCACTAGCGGGCCTCAGCTCCTACGAGCAGTACTTC
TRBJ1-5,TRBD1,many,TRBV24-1,CATSDHTGGQPQHF,TGTGCCACCAGTGATCATACAGGGGGCCAGCCCCAGCATTTT
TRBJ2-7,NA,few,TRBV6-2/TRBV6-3,CASSHGDIYEQYF,TGTGCCAGCAGTCACGGGGACATCTACGAGCAGTACTTC
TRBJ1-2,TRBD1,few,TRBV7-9,CASSNSGTAYGYTF,TGTGCCAGCAGCAACTCCGGGACAGCGTATGGCTACACCTTC
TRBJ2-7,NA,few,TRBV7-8,CASSLVISDRETYEQYF,TGTGCCAGCAGCCTCGTAATTAGTGACAGAGAAACCTACGAGCAGTACTTC
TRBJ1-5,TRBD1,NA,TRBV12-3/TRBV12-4,CASSLGGQGLNQPQHF,TGTGCCAGCAGTTTAGGAGGACAGGGCCTCAATCAGCCCCAGCATTTT
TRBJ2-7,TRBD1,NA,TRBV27,CASSSRPGQGVEQYF,TGTGCCAGCAGTAGCAGACCGGGACAGGGTGTCGAGCAGTACTTC
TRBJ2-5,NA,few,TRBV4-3,CASSQDRTLTWETQYF,TGCGCCAGCAGCCAAGATCGGACACTTACATGGGAGACCCAGTACTTC
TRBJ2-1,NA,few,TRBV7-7,CASSPDGYNEQFF,TGTGCCAGCAGCCCGGACGGCTACAATGAGCAGTTCTTC
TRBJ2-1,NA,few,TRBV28,CASRRVPGPTNNEQFF,TGTGCCAGCAGACGTGTACCGGGACCCACCAACAATGAGCAGTTCTTC
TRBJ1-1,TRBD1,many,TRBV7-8,CASSLGQGTNTEAFF,TGTGCCAGCAGCTTGGGACAGGGGACGAACACTGAAGCTTTCTTT
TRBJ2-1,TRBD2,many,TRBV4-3,CASSQDSGGRTNEQFF,TGCGCCAGCAGCCAAGATTCGGGCGGGAGAACGAATGAGCAGTTCTTC
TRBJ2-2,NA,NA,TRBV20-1,CSAQDYSGTGELFF,TGCAGTGCCCAGGACTACAGCGGCACCGGGGAGCTGTTTTTT
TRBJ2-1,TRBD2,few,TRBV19,CASSSTSAAYNEQFF,TGTGCCAGTAGTAGCACTAGCGCAGCCTACAATGAGCAGTTCTTC
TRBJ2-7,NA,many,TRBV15,CATSRDRQGRYEQYF,TGTGCCACCAGCAGAGATCGCCAGGGCCGATACGAGCAGTACTTC
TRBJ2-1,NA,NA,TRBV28,CASSLGPGNEQFF,TGTGCCAGCAGTTTGGGTCCGGGGAATGAGCAGTTCTTC
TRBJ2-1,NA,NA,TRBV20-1,CSARWGNVQFF,TGCAGTGCTAGATGGGGGAATGTGCAGTTCTTC
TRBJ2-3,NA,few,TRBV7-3,CASSQGGDTQYF,TGTGCCAGCAGCCAAGGTGGAGATACGCAGTATTTT
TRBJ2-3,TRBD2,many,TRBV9,CASSVVDSGSTDTQYF,TGTGCCAGCAGCGTAGTGGATAGCGGGAGTACAGATACGCAGTATTTT
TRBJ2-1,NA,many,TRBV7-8,CASSLQGYNEQFF,TGTGCCAGCAGCTTACAGGGATACAATGAGCAGTTCTTC
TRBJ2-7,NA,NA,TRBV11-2,CASSLSYFYEQYF,TGTGCCAGCAGCTTAAGCTACTTTTACGAGCAGTACTTC
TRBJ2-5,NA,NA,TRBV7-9,CASSLGRDKETQYF,TGTGCCAGCAGCTTAGGGCGGGATAAGGAGACCCAGTACTTC
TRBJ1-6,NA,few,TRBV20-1,CSARGSFRNSPLHF,TGCAGTGCTAGGGGTTCCTTCCGAAATTCACCCCTCCACTTT
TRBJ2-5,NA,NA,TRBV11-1,CASSLDWAREQKKETQYF,TGTGCCAGCAGCTTAGATTGGGCCAGGGAACAGAAGAAAGAGACCCAGTACTTC
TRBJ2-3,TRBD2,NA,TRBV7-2,CASQDFSGGIADTQYF,TGTGCCAGTCAAGACTTTAGCGGGGGAATCGCAGATACGCAGTATTTT
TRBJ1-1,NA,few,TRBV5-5,CASSLGREGVNTEAFF,TGTGCCAGCAGCTTGGGCAGGGAGGGGGTGAACACTGAAGCTTTCTTT
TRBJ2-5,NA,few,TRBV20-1,CSATRRSRETQYF,TGCAGTGCTACGAGGAGGTCCCGAGAGACCCAGTACTTC
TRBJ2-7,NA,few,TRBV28,CASSLRALGPIYEQYF,TGTGCCAGCAGTCTCCGGGCCTTAGGGCCAATCTACGAGCAGTACTTC
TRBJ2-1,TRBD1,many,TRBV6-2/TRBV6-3,CASSYGTGGDEQFF,TGTGCCAGCAGTTACGGGACAGGTGGAGATGAGCAGTTCTTC
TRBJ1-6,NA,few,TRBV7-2,CASSWGPYNSPLHF,TGTGCCAGCAGCTGGGGACCGTATAATTCACCCCTCCACTTT